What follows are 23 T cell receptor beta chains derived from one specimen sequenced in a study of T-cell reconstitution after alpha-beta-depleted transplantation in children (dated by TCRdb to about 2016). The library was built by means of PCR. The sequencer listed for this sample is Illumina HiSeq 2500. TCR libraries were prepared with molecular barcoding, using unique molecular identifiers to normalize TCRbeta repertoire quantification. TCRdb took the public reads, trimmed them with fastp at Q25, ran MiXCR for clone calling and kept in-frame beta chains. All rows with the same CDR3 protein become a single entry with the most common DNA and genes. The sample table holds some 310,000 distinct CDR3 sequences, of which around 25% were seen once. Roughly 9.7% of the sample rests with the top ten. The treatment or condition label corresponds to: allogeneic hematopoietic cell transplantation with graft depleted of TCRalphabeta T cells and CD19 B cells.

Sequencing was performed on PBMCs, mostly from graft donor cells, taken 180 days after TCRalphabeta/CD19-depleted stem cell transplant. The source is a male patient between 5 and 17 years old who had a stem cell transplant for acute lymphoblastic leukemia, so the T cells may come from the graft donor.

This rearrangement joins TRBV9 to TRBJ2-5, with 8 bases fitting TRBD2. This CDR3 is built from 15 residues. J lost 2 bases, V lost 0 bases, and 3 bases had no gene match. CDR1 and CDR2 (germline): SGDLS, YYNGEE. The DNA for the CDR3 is TGTGCCAGCAGCGTAGAACTAGCGGTACAAGAGACCCAGTACTTC. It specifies CASSVELAVQETQYF.

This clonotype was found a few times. The DNA for the CDR3 is TGTGCCAGCAGCGTAGGTGGGGAGGGTTACAACGAGCAGTACTTC. The encoded protein is CASSVGGEGYNEQYF. V usage is TRBV9 and J usage is TRBJ2-7; 7 bases agree with TRBD2. CDR3 length equals 15 residues. The V gene end was trimmed by 0 bases and the J gene end by 5 bases; junction bases not matched to a gene: 8. The V gene's germline CDR1 is SGDLS and CDR2 YYNGEE.

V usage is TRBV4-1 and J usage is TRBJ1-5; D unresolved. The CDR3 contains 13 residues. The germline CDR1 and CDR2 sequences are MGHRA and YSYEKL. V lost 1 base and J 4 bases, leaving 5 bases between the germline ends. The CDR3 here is CASSQARNQPQHF. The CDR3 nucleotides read TGCGCCAGCAGCCAAGCGAGGAATCAGCCCCAGCATTTT.

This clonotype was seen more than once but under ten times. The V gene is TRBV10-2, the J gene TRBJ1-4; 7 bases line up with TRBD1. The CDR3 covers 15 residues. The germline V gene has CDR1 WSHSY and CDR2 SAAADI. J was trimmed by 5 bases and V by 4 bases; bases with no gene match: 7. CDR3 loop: CASSGATGINEKLFF. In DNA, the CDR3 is TGCGCCAGCAGTGGAGCGACAGGGATCAATGAAAAACTGTTTTTT.

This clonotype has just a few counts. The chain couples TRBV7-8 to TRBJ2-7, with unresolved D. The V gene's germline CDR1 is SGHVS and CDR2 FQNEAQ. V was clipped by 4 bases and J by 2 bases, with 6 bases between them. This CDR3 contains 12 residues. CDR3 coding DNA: TGTGCCAGCAGCTCGATGGCCTACGAGCAGTACTTC. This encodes CASSSMAYEQYF.

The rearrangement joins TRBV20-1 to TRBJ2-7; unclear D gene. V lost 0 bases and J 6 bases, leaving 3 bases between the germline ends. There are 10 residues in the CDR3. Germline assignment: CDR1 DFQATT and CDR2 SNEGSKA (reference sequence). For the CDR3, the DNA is TGCAGTGCTAGAGACTCCGAGCAGTACTTC. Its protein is CSARDSEQYF.

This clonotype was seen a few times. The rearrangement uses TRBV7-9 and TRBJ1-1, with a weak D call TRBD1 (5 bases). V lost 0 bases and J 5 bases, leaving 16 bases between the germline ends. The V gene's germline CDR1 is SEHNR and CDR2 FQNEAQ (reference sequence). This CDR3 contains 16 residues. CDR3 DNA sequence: TGTGCCAGCAGCTTAGCCGGCGGCAGGGTGGTTACTGAAGCTTTCTTT. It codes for CASSLAGGRVVTEAFF. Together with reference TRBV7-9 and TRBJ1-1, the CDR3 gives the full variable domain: DTGVSQNPRHKITKRGQNVTFRCDPISEHNRLYWYRQTLGQGPEFLTYFQNEAQLEKSRLLSDRFSAERPKGSFSTLEIQRTEQGDSAMYLCASSLAGGRVVTEAFFGQGTRLTVV.

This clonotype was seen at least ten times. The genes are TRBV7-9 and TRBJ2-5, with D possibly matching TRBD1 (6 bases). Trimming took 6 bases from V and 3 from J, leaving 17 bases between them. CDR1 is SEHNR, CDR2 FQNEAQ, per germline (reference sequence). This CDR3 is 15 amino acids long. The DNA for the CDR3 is TGTGCCAGCAGGCCTACAGGGCTCGGGAAAGAGACCCAGTACTTC. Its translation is CASRPTGLGKETQYF.

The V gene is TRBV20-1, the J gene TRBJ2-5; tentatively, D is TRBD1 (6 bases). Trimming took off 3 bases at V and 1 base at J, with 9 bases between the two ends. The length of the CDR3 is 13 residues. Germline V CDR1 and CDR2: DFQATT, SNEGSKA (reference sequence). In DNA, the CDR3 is TGCAGTGCTAGCACAGGGTCCCAAGAGACCCAGTACTTC. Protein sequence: CSASTGSQETQYF.

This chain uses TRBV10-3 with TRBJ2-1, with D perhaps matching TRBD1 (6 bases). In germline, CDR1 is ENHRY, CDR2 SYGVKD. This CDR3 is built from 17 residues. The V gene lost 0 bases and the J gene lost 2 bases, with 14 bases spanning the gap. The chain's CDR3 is CAISESPRRGTYNEQFF. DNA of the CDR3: TGTGCCATCAGTGAGTCGCCCCGCAGGGGTACCTACAATGAGCAGTTCTTC.

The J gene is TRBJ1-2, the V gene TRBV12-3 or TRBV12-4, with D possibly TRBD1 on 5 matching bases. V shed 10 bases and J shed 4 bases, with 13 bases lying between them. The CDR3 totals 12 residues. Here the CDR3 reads CATNRGVYGYTF. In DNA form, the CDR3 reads TGTGCCACAAATCGGGGGGTCTATGGCTACACCTTC.

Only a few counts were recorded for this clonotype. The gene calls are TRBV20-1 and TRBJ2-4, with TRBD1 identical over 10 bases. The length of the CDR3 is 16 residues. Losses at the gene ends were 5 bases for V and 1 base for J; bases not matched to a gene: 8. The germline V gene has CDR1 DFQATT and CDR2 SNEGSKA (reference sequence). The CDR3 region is CSARPGQGIAKNIQYF. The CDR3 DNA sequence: TGCAGTGCTCGGCCGGGACAGGGGATCGCCAAAAACATTCAGTACTTC.

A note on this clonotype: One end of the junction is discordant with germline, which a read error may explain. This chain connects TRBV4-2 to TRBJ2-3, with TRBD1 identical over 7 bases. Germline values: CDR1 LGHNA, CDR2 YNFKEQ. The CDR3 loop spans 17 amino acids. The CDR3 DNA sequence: TGTGCCAGCAGCCACTCACCGGGACAGACTTCCACAGATATGCAGTATTTT. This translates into CASSHSPGQTSTDMQYF.

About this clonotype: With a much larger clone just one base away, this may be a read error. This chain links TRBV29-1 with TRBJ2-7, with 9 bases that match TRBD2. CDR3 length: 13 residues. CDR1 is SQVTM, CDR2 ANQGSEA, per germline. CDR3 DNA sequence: TGCAGCGTTGAAAGCGGGAGGAGATACGAGCAGCACTTC. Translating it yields CSVESGRRYEQHF.

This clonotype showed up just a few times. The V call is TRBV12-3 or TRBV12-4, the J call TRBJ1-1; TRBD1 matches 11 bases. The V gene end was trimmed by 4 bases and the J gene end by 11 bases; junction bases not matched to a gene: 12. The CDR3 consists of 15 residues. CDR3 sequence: CASSSLLDRGRGAFF. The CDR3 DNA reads TGTGCCAGCAGTTCGCTCTTGGACAGGGGGCGAGGCGCTTTCTTT.

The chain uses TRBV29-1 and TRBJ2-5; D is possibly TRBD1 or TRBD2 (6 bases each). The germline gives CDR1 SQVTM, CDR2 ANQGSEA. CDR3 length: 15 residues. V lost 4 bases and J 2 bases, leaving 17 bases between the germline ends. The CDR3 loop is CSVALQGGGQETQYF. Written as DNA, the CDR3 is TGCAGCGTTGCCCTACAGGGAGGAGGACAAGAGACCCAGTACTTC. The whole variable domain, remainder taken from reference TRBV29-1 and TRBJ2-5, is SAVISQKPSRDICQRGTSLTIQCQVDSQVTMMFWYRQQPGQSLTLIATANQGSEATYESGFVIDKFPISRPNLTFSTLTVSNMSPEDSSIYLCSVALQGGGQETQYFGPGTRLLVL.

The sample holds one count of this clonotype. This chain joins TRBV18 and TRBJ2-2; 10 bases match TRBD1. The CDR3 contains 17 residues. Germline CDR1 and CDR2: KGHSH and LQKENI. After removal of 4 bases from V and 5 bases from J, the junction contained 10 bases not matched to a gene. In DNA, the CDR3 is TGTGCCAGCTCACGATCGACAGGGGGCTCCGGGACCGGGGAGCTGTTTTTT. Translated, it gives CASSRSTGGSGTGELFF.

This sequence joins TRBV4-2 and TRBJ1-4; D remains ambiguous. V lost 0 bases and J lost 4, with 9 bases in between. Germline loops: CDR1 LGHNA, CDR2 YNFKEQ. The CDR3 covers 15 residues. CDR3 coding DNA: TGTGCCAGCAGCCAAGAAACGGAAGTTAATGAAAAACTGTTTTTT. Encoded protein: CASSQETEVNEKLFF.

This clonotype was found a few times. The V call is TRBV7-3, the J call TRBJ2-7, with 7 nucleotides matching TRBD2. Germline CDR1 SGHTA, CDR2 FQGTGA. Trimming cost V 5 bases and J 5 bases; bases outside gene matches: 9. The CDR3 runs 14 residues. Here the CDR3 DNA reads TGTGCCAGCAGCCCCCGACGCGGGAGCGACGAGCAGTACTTC. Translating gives CASSPRRGSDEQYF.

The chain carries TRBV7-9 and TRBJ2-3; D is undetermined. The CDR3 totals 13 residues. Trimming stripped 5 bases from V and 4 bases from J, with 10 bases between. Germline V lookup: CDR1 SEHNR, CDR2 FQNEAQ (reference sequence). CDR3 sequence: CASSLGPSDTQYF. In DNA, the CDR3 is TGTGCCAGCAGCCTTGGGCCTTCAGATACGCAGTATTTT.

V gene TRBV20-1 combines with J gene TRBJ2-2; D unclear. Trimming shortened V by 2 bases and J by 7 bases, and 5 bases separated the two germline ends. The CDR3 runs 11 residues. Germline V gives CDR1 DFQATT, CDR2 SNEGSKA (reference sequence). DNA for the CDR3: TGCAGTGCTAGAATCGGCGGGGAGCTGTTTTTT. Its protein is CSARIGGELFF.

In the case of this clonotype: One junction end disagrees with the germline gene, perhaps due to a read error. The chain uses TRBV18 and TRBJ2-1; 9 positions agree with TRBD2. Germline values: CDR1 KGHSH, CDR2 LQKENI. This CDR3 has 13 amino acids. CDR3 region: CASSPEMAGGPPF. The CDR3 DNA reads TGTGCCAGCTCACCGGAGATGGCGGGAGGGCCACCCTTC. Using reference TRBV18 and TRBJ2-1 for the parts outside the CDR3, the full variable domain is NAGVMQNPRHLVRRRGQEARLRCSPMKGHSHVYWYRQLPEEGLKFMVYLQKENIIDESGMPKERFSAEFPKEGPSILRIQQVVRGDSAAYFCASSPEMAGGPPFGPGTRLTVL.

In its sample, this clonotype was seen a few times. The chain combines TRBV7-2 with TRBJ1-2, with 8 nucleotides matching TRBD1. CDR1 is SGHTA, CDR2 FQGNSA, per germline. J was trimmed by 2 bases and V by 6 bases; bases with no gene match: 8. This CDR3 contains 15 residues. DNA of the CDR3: TGTGCCAGCAGTCGTTCGGGACAGGTCAACTATGGCTACACCTTC. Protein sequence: CASSRSGQVNYGYTF.